This T cell receptor beta chain was captured by sequencing in a study of OX40 agonist ivuxolimab in advanced cancers. Overall study results and limits: There was clonal expansion of CD4+ and CD8+ blood T cells by week 6 at 0.1 to 3.0 mg/kg. Some patients without response likewise showed low normalized clonal expansion. Among the lowest peripheral clonal expansion occurred in 0.1-3.0 mg/kg partial responders.

With respect to this clone: Its antigen is not identified.

The CDR3 spans 15 residues. Germline assignment: CDR1 LNHDA and CDR2 SQIVND (reference sequence). V shed 3 bases, J shed 2 bases, and the junction held 7 bases outside the gene matches. The method was immunoSEQ multiplex PCR; TCRdb's version includes in-frame clones alone and lacks a portion of them. The data hold around 40,000 clones, with roughly 83% observed a single time. Peripheral blood came from all dose cohorts at three timepoints. Sequenced here: CD4+ or CD8+ T cells sorted from blood, sampled in a trial of the OX40 agonist ivuxolimab. The chain carries TRBV19 and TRBJ2-7, with 7 bases fitting TRBD1. The TCR comes from an adult with an advanced solid tumor such as melanoma, head and neck, liver or kidney cancer. CDR3 region: CASSILQGTPYEQYF. The CDR3 region has the DNA TGTGCCAGTAGTATTTTACAGGGGACACCCTACGAGCAGTACTTC.